These 19 T cell receptor beta chains originate from one sample sequenced in a study of T-cell reconstitution after alpha-beta-depleted transplantation in children. TCRbeta library preparation incorporated unique molecular identifiers. TCRdb reprocessed the PCR reads via MiXCR and lists one record per CDR3 protein. The repertoire consists of over 450,000 distinct CDR3 sequences, with 8% to 11% occurring once and the leading ten covering about 2%. The sequencing here drew on PBMCs, taken before TCRalphabeta/CD19-depleted stem cell transplant. The source of these receptors is a child aged 2 to 9 with inherited bone marrow failure, due to receive a stem cell transplant.

The CDR3 DNA follows: TGTGCCAGCAGTGTTATCGGCGGCACCTACGAGCAGTACTTC. Protein sequence: CASSVIGGTYEQYF. The V and J genes are TRBV2 and TRBJ2-7; D gene uncertain. Germline-derived CDR1 and CDR2 are SNHLY and FYNNEI. The CDR3 has 14 amino acids. V lost 4 bases to trimming and J lost 2 bases, with 12 bases between them.

This clonotype was recorded at least ten times. V is TRBV7-9 and J is TRBJ1-1, with D possibly TRBD1 on 5 matching bases. The CDR3 extends over 15 amino acids. Trimming took off 4 bases at V and 0 bases at J, with 12 bases between the two ends. Germline V CDR1 and CDR2: SEHNR, FQNEAQ (reference sequence). The CDR3 region has the DNA TGTGCCAGCAGCTCCGGGATAGGGGTGAACACTGAAGCTTTCTTT. This encodes CASSSGIGVNTEAFF.

This clonotype was detected ten times or more. V and J are TRBV5-1 and TRBJ2-2; 9 bases align to TRBD1. The CDR3 covers 16 residues. J gave up 4 bases and V 4 bases, and 8 bases lay outside the gene matches. The germline gives CDR1 SGHRS, CDR2 YFSETQ. Here the CDR3 DNA reads TGCGCCAGCAGCCCAGGGGGACAGGGTCGCACCGGGGAGCTGTTTTTT. This encodes CASSPGGQGRTGELFF. The whole variable domain, remainder taken from reference TRBV5-1 and TRBJ2-2, is KAGVTQTPRYLIKTRGQQVTLSCSPISGHRSVSWYQQTPGQGLQFLFEYFSETQRNKGNFPGRFSGRQFSNSRSEMNVSTLELGDSALYLCASSPGGQGRTGELFFGEGSRLTVL.

This clonotype was counted many times. V usage is TRBV20-1 and J usage is TRBJ2-5; D perhaps matches TRBD2 (6 bases). The germline V gene has CDR1 DFQATT and CDR2 SNEGSKA (reference sequence). The CDR3 extends over 14 amino acids. V was trimmed by 0 bases and J by 5 bases, leaving 13 bases between them. The CDR3 bases are TGCAGTGCTAGAGAGGGGGGAGCGAGGGAGACCCAGTACTTC. Its translation is CSAREGGARETQYF.

The chain is built from TRBV20-1 and TRBJ2-7, with 9 bases aligning to TRBD1. The junction had 4 bases not matched to a gene; V was cut back by 4 bases and J by 6 bases. Germline V gives CDR1 DFQATT, CDR2 SNEGSKA (reference sequence). This CDR3 spans 12 amino acids. CDR3 sequence: CSAIQGAGEQYF. CDR3 coding DNA: TGCAGTGCTATACAGGGGGCAGGCGAGCAGTACTTC.

Many counts were recorded for this clonotype. The chain employs TRBV29-1 and TRBJ2-3; weak D call: TRBD1 (5 bases). This CDR3 contains 15 residues. Germline V gives CDR1 SQVTM, CDR2 ANQGSEA. V was clipped by 0 bases and J by 1 base, with 11 bases between them. DNA for the CDR3: TGCAGCGTTGAAGATGGGATCAGGGGCACAGATACGCAGTATTTT. Translation: CSVEDGIRGTDTQYF.

The rearrangement links TRBV5-1 to TRBJ2-5; perhaps TRBD1 as D (6 bases). CDR1 is SGHRS and CDR2 is YFSETQ in the germline V gene. The CDR3 has 14 amino acids. The germline V and J ends were trimmed by 4 bases and 0 bases, with 10 bases remaining between them. The CDR3 bases are TGCGCCAGCAGCGAGACAGGTTACCAAGAGACCCAGTACTTC. Encoded protein: CASSETGYQETQYF.

This chain uses TRBV19 with TRBJ2-1; the match to TRBD1 covers 11 bases. This CDR3 contains 13 residues. Germline CDR1 LNHDA, CDR2 SQIVND (reference sequence). J was trimmed by 8 bases and V by 9 bases; bases with no gene match: 6. The CDR3 region is CASWDRGVHEQFF. The CDR3 DNA reads TGTGCCAGCTGGGACAGGGGGGTCCATGAGCAGTTCTTC.

The chain combines TRBV12-3 or TRBV12-4 with TRBJ1-4, with 11 bases that match TRBD1. This CDR3 contains 16 residues. V shed 6 bases, J shed 7 bases, and the junction held 10 bases outside the gene matches. CDR3 protein: CASRLPGTGGGEKLFF. The DNA for the CDR3 is TGTGCCAGCAGACTGCCCGGGACAGGGGGGGGTGAAAAACTGTTTTTT.

This clonotype came up many times. The rearrangement uses TRBV29-1 and TRBJ2-1; tentatively, D is TRBD2 (5 bases). The CDR3 has 15 amino acids. V lost 8 bases and J lost 0, with 17 bases in between. The germline CDR1 and CDR2 sequences are SQVTM and ANQGSEA. This chain's CDR3 is CSTTRRASSYNEQFF. CDR3 bases: TGCAGCACCACGCGGCGGGCGAGCTCCTACAATGAGCAGTTCTTC.

A note on this clonotype: Since a much larger clone is just one base distant, this may be a read error. The V and J genes are TRBV7-2 and TRBJ2-2; no definite D call. The germline V gene encodes CDR1 SGHTA and CDR2 FQGNSA. This CDR3 has 15 residues. The V gene lost 4 bases and the J gene lost 9 bases, with 18 bases spanning the gap. CDR3 in DNA: TGTGCCAGCAGCTCACGAACCCTAGATAAGAGGGAGCTGTTTTTT. Protein: CASSSRTLDKRELFF.

This clonotype was found many times. The V gene is TRBV11-3, the J gene TRBJ2-2; tentative D call: TRBD2 (6 bases). The CDR3 is made up of 13 amino acids. Trimming took 4 bases from V and 6 from J, leaving 9 bases between them. Germline CDR1 and CDR2: SGHNT and YENEEA. CDR3 bases: TGTGCCAGCAGCTCGGAGGGAGCCGGGGAGCTGTTTTTT. Translation: CASSSEGAGELFF.

This clonotype was seen only a few times. The V gene is TRBV11-2, the J gene TRBJ2-7; D is unclear. The V end was cut by 5 bases, the J end by 0 bases, with 14 bases between. This CDR3 region has 15 residues. The germline V gene encodes CDR1 SGHAT and CDR2 FQNNGV. CDR3: CASSPMPVPSYEQYF. The DNA of the CDR3 is TGTGCCAGCAGCCCGATGCCAGTCCCCTCCTACGAGCAGTACTTC.

This clonotype was seen a few times. This chain connects TRBV6-2 or TRBV6-3 to TRBJ2-7, with D perhaps TRBD1 (6 bases). The germline CDR1 and CDR2 sequences are MNHEY and SVGEGT. The CDR3 runs 17 residues. V shed 2 bases and J shed 3 bases, with 20 bases lying between them. CDR3 bases: TGTGCCAGCAGTTACCCCAGAACGACAGGAAGAAACTACGAGCAGTACTTC. This gives the protein CASSYPRTTGRNYEQYF.

This clonotype was seen ten or more times. The chain links TRBV20-1 to TRBJ2-1; TRBD1 aligns across 10 bases. CDR1 is DFQATT, CDR2 SNEGSKA, per germline (reference sequence). Unmatched junction bases numbered 6, after V lost 1 base and J lost 3 bases. The CDR3 runs to 16 residues. The CDR3 protein is CSARGGGDRGYNEQFF. For the CDR3, the DNA is TGCAGTGCTAGAGGGGGAGGGGACAGGGGCTACAATGAGCAGTTCTTC.

At least ten counts were recorded for this clonotype. The V and J genes are TRBV6-5 and TRBJ2-7, with 12 bases lining up with TRBD2. There are 17 residues in the CDR3. Germline CDR1 MNHEY, CDR2 SVGAGI. Germline trimming cut 2 bases from V and 0 bases from J; bases unmatched to any gene: 5. The CDR3 reads CASSYPGLAGISYEQYF. Here the CDR3 DNA reads TGTGCCAGCAGTTACCCCGGACTAGCGGGGATCTCCTACGAGCAGTACTTC.

The chain is built from TRBV24-1 and TRBJ2-3; 10 nucleotides line up with TRBD2. J gave up 4 bases and V 2 bases, and 5 bases lay outside the gene matches. Per germline, CDR1 KGHDR and CDR2 SFDVKD. The CDR3 spans 16 residues. This chain's CDR3 is CATSDSSGSAPDTQYF. The DNA of the CDR3 is TGTGCCACCAGTGATTCTAGCGGGAGTGCCCCAGATACGCAGTATTTT.

J is TRBJ2-7 and V is TRBV11-2; TRBD1 might be the D (5 bases). V was trimmed by 2 bases and J by 5 bases, leaving 16 bases between them. CDR3 length equals 15 residues. Per the germline V gene, CDR1 is SGHAT and CDR2 is FQNNGV. Written as DNA, the CDR3 is TGTGCCAGCAGCTTAACCGCAGGGTCTGTTAACGAGCAGTACTTC. As protein: CASSLTAGSVNEQYF. Full variable domain (remainder filled in from reference TRBV11-2 and TRBJ2-7): EAGVAQSPRYKIIEKRQSVAFWCNPISGHATLYWYQQILGQGPKLLIQFQNNGVVDDSQLPKDRFSAERLKGVDSTLKIQPAKLEDSAVYLCASSLTAGSVNEQYFGPGTRLTVT.

This clonotype showed up many times. This chain joins TRBV27 and TRBJ1-5, with 8 positions matching TRBD1. The ends lost 6 bases at V and 7 bases at J; junction bases unmatched: 5. The CDR3 is made up of 13 amino acids. CDR1 and CDR2 (germline): MNHEY, SMNVEV (reference sequence). CDR3 in DNA: TGTGCCAGCAGGGACAGGGAATGGCAGCCCCAGCATTTT. It translates to CASRDREWQPQHF.